Reported below is one T cell receptor (beta chain). The antigen remains unidentified. Both 60 Vbeta primers and 13 Jbeta primers went into the PCR. TCRdb keeps only in-frame clones here, not all; method: immunoSEQ multiplex PCR. The sample yields a few hundred thousand clones, 75% to 80% seen once. These data belong to a study of cytomegalovirus exposure and HLA in healthy donors. Whole-study findings and limits: An analysis that came later showed most CMV-associated TCR beta chains appearing HLA-restricted. An Asian-associated ancestry cluster reportedly showed fewer N-insertions than the roughly 670-donor mean in a later analysis.

Trimming took off 0 bases at V and 5 bases at J, with 13 bases between the two ends. Germline CDR1 reads LNHNV; CDR2 reads YYDKDF (reference sequence). The CDR3 extends over 15 amino acids. As for the donors, each was a healthy bone marrow donor. The specimen was PBMCs. The source is a man aged 18-30 years in good health and CMV-seronegative. J is TRBJ2-5 and V is TRBV15; TRBD2 is a possible D gene (5 bases). Here the CDR3 reads CATSRDPGISETQYF. Here the CDR3 DNA reads TGTGCCACCAGCAGAGATCCGGGGATTAGCGAGACCCAGTACTTC.